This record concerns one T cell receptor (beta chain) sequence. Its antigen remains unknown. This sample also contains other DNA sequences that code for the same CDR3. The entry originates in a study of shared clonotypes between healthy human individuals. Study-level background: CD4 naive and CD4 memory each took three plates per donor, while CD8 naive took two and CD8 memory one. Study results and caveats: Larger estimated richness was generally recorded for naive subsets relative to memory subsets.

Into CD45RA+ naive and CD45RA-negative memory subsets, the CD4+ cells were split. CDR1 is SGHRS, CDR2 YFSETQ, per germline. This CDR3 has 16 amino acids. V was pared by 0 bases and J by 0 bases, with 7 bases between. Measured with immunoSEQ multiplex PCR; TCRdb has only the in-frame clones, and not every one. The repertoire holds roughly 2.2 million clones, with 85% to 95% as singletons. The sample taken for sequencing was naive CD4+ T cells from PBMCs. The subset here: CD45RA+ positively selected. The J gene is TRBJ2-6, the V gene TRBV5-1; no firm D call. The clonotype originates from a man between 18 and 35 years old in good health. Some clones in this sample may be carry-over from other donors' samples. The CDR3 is CASSLGSSSGANVLTF. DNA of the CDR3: TGCGCCAGCAGCTTGGGGTCGAGCTCTGGGGCCAACGTCCTGACTTTC.